The source of this T cell receptor (beta chain) is a study of radiation and T cells in renal cell carcinoma. The ends were cut back, 8 bases at V and 2 bases at J, with 13 bases in the middle. In germline, CDR1 is MNHNY, CDR2 SVGAGI (reference sequence). The CDR3 runs to 14 residues. As to time point: blood 4 weeks post-SBRT, at nephrectomy. Treatment described: 15 Gy SBRT to primary tumor, nephrectomy 4 weeks later. Nephrectomy followed 15 Gy stereotactic body radiation by 4 weeks. Radiation-treated patients gave blood at baseline, week 2 and week 4. This renal cell carcinoma was of the clear cell type. Note on this clone: The target antigen is unknown.

This table comes from immunoSEQ multiplex PCR, and its TCRdb copy is limited to in-frame clones, with some not included. The table has some 43,000 clones, roughly 85% seen once; the top ten hold around a quarter. Study results and limitations: In blood, top tumor clones expanded by 2 weeks, shrinking by 4.

This specimen was blood, taken from a patient whose treatment included radiotherapy and nephrectomy. The chain recombines TRBV6-6 with TRBJ1-5; possibly TRBD1 for D (6 bases). This clonotype was obtained from a woman aged 65 to 85 with renal cell carcinoma. CDR3 region: CASCPGHGNQPQHF. Written as DNA, the CDR3 is TGTGCCAGCTGCCCGGGACATGGCAATCAGCCCCAGCATTTT.